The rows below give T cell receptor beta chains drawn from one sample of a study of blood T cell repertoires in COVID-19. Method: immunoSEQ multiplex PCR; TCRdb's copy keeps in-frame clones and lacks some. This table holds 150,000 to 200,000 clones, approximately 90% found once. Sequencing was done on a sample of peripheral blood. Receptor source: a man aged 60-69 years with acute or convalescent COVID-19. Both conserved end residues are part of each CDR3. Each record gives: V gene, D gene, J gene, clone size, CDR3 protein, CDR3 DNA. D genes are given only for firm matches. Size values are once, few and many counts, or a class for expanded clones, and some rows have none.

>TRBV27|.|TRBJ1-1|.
CASSFGGTNTEAFF
TGTGCCAGCAGTTTTGGGGGGACGAACACTGAAGCTTTCTTT
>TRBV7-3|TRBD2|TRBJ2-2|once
CASSPSGGATGELFF
TGTGCCAGCAGTCCAAGCGGGGGGGCCACCGGGGAGCTGTTTTTT
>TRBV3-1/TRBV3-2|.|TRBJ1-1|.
CASSRPTGEAFF
TGTGCCAGCAGCCGACCAACAGGGGAAGCTTTCTTT
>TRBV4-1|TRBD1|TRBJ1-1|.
CASSQGQGTEAFF
TGCGCCAGCAGCCAAGGACAGGGAACTGAAGCTTTCTTT
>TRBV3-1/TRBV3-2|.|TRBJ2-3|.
CASSQGLGRGSTDTQYF
TGTGCCAGCAGCCAAGGTCTAGGACGGGGTAGCACAGATACGCAGTATTTT
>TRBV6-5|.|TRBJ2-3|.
CASSYAAASTDTQYF
TGTGCCAGCAGTTACGCGGCAGCTAGCACAGATACGCAGTATTTT
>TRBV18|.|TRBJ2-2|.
CASSPQGGSNTGELFF
TGTGCCAGCTCACCACAAGGGGGATCGAACACCGGGGAGCTGTTTTTT
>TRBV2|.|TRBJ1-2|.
CASSEVAGDGYTF
TGTGCCAGCAGTGAAGTGGCAGGGGACGGCTACACCTTC
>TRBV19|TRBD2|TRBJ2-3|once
CASSIGGGQVRIFSTDTQYF
TGTGCCAGTAGTATAGGCGGGGGGCAGGTCCGGATTTTTAGCACAGATACGCAGTATTTT
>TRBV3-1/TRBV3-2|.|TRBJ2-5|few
CASSQVGEGRTQYF
TGTGCCAGCAGCCAAGTTGGAGAGGGTAGAACCCAGTACTTC
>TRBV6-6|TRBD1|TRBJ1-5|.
CASSYRTGDHQPQHF
TGTGCCAGCAGTTACCGGACAGGGGATCATCAGCCCCAGCATTTT
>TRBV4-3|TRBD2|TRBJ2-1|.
CASSQGNLAGGNEQFF
TGCGCCAGCAGCCAAGGGAATCTAGCGGGAGGCAATGAGCAGTTCTTC
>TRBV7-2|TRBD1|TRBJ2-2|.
CASSETGNTGELFF
TGTGCCAGCAGCGAGACAGGGAATACCGGGGAGCTGTTTTTT
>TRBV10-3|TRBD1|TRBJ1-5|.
CAIRQGREQPQHF
TGTGCCATCCGACAGGGAAGGGAACAGCCCCAGCATTTT
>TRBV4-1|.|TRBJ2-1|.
CASSQGQAYNEQFF
TGCGCCAGCAGCCAAGGACAGGCTTACAATGAGCAGTTCTTC
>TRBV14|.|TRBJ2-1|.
CASSLSVSSYNEQFF
TGTGCCAGCAGCCTTAGCGTTAGCTCCTACAATGAGCAGTTCTTC
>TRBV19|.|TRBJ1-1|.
CASSILLGAEAFF
TGTGCCAGTAGTATATTATTGGGCGCTGAAGCTTTCTTT